This T cell receptor beta chain was recorded in a study of blood T cell repertoires in COVID-19. Study context: COVID-19 samples collected from the United States, Italy and Spain covered acute and convalescent phases.

CDR3 length: 17 residues. The V gene's germline CDR1 is SEHNR and CDR2 FQNEAQ (reference sequence). Trimming removed 4 bases at V and 7 bases at J, with 20 bases between. In the study's own analysis: Estimation of nucleated cell counts was performed using reference gene primer amplification. The data were produced by immunoSEQ multiplex PCR, yet TCRdb's version contains in-frame clones alone and is incomplete. V and J calls and clone size are copied from that table; D and trimming were computed from the DNA. The profile shows approximately 76,000 clones, around nine tenths of them singletons. The genes are TRBV7-9 and TRBJ1-6, with D maybe TRBD1 (6 bases). Sequencing used peripheral blood. This TCR was sampled from a woman aged 55-70 years with acute or convalescent COVID-19. The CDR3 is CASSWGGGHPRNSPLHF. CDR3 sequence (DNA): TGTGCCAGCAGCTGGGGTGGGGGCCACCCCCGGAATTCACCCCTCCACTTT. Complete variable domain (other parts from reference TRBV7-9 and TRBJ1-6): DTGVSQNPRHKITKRGQNVTFRCDPISEHNRLYWYRQTLGQGPEFLTYFQNEAQLEKSRLLSDRFSAERPKGSFSTLEIQRTEQGDSAMYLCASSWGGGHPRNSPLHFGNGTRLTVT.